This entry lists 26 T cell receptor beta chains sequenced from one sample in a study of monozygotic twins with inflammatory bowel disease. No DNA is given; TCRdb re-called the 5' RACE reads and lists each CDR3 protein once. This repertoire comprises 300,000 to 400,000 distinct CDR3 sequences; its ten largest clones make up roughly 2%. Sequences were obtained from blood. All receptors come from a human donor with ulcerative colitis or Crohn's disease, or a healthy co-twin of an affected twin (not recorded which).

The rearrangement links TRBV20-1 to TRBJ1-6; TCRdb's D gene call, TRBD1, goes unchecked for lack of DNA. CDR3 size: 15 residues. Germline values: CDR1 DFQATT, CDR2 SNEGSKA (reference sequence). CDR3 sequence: CSARGGERGRPPLHF.

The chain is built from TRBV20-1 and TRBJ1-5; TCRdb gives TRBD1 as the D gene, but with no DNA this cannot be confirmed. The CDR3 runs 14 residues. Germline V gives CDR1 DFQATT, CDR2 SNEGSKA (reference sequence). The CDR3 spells CSAFDRMGDQPQHF.

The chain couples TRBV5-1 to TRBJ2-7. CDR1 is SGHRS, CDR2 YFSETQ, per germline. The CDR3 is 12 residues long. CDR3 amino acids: CAIARRVYEQYF.

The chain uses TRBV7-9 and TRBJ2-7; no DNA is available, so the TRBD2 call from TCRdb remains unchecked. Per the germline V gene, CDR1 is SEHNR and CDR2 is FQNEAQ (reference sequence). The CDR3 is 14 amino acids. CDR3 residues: CASSSSGISYEQYF. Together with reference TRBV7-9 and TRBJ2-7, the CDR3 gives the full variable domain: DTGVSQNPRHKITKRGQNVTFRCDPISEHNRLYWYRQTLGQGPEFLTYFQNEAQLEKSRLLSDRFSAERPKGSFSTLEIQRTEQGDSAMYLCASSSSGISYEQYFGPGTRLTVT.

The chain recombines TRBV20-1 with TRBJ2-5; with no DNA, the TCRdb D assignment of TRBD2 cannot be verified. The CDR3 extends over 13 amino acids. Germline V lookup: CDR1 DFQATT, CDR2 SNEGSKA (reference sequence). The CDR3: CSATSGAQETQYF.

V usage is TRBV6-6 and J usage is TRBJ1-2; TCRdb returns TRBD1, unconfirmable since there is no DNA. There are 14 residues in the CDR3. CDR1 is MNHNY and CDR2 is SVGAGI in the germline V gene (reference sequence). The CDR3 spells CASSYGRANYGYTF.

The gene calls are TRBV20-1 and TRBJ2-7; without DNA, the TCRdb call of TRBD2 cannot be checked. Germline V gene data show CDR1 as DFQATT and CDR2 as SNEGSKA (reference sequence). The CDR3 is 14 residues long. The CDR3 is CSAEVGTNTYEQYF.

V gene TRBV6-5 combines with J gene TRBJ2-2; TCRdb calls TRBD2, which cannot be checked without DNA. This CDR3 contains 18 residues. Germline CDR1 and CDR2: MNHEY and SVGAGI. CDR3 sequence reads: CASSYTLAGGPRTGELFF.

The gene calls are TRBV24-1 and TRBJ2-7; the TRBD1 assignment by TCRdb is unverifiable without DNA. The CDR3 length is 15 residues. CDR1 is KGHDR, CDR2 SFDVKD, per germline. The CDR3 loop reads CATSAATGAKNEQYF.

CDR3 protein: CASPAGSGRNEQFF. The V call is TRBV2, the J call TRBJ2-1; with no DNA, the TCRdb D assignment of TRBD2 cannot be verified. The V gene's germline CDR1 is SNHLY and CDR2 FYNNEI. CDR3 size: 14 residues.

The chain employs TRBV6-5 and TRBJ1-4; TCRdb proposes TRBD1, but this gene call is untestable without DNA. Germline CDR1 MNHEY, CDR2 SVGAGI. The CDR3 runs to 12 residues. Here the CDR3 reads CASSPSNEKLFF.

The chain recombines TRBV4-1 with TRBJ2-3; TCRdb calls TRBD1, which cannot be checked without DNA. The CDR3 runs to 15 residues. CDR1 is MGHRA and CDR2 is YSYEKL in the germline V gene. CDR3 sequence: CASSQTNGNTDTQYF.

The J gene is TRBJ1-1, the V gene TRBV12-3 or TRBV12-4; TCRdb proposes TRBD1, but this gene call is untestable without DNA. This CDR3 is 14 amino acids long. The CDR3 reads CASSLWGQGTEAFF.

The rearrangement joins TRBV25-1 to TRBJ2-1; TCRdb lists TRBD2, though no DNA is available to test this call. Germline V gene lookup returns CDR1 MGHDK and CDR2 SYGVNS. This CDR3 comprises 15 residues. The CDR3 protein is CASSESSGRGNEQFF.

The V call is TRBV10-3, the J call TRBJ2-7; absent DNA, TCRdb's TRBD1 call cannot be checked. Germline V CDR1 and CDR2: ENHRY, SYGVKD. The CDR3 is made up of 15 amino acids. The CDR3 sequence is CAIRVNRDSSYEQYF.

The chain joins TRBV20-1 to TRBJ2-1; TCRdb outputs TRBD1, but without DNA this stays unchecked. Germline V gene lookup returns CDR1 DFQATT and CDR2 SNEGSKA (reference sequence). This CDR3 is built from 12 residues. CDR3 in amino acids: CSARDRGSPQFF.

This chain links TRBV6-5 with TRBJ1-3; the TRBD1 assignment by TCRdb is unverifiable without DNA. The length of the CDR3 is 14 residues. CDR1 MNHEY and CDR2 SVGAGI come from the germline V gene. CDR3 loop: CASSYTGAGNTIYF.

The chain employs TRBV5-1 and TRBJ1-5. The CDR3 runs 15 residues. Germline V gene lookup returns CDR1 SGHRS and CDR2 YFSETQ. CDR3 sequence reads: CASSLQPGREQPQHF.

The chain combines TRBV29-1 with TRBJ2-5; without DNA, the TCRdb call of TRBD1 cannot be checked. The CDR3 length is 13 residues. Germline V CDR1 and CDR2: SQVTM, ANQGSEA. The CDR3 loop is CSVDTARVETQYF.

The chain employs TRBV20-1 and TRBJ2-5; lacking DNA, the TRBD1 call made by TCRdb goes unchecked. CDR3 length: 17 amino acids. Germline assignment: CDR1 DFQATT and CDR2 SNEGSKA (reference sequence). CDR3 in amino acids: CSAIPRPRAGVKETQYF.

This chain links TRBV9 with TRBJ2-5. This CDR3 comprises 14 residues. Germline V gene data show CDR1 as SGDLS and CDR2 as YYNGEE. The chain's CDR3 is CASSVQSWAETQYF. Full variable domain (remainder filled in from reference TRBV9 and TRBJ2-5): DSGVTQTPKHLITATGQRVTLRCSPRSGDLSVYWYQQSLDQGLQFLIQYYNGEERAKGNILERFSAQQFPDLHSELNLSSLELGDSALYFCASSVQSWAETQYFGPGTRLLVL.

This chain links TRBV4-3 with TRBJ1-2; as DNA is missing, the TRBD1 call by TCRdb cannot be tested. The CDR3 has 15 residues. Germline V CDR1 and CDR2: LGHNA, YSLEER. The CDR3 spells CASSQDQGARYGYTF.

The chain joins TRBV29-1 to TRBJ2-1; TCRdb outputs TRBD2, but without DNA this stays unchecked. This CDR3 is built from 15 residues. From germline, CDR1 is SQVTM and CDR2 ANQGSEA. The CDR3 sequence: CSVEKASGRGGEQFF.

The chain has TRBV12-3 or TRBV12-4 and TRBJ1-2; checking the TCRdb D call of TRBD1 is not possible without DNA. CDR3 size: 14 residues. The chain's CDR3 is CASRLTGNGYGYTF.

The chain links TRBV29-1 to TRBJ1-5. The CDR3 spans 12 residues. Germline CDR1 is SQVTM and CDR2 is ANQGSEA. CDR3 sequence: CSVLQEKQPQHF. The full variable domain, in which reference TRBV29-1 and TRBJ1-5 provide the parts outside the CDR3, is SAVISQKPSRDICQRGTSLTIQCQVDSQVTMMFWYRQQPGQSLTLIATANQGSEATYESGFVIDKFPISRPNLTFSTLTVSNMSPEDSSIYLCSVLQEKQPQHFGDGTRLSIL.

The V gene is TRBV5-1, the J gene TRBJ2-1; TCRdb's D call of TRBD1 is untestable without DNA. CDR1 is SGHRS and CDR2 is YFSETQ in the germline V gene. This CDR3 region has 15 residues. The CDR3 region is CASSLHETRGNEQFF.